These T cell receptor beta chains were read from a single sample in a study of CD8+CD57+ T cells in acquired aplastic anemia. TCRdb used MiXCR to reprocess the reads, holding one entry per CDR3 protein. Among some 140,000 distinct CDR3 sequences listed, 52% were seen once. The material sequenced was sorted CD4+, CD8+, or CD8+CD57+ T cells (not recorded which) from PBMCs. The receptors come from a human donor with aplastic anemia. Each CDR3 is given with its conserved first and last residue. The D gene is left open where the match is weak. Some rows have no size entry. The others give once, few or many, or a class for an expanded clone.

size,J,D,V,CDR3,DNA
-,TRBJ1-1,-,TRBV7-2,CASSSDSRYTEAFF,TGTGCCAGCAGCTCGGACAGTAGATACACTGAAGCTTTCTTT
few,TRBJ2-2,TRBD1,TRBV27,CASSPEGQGAGELFF,TGTGCCAGCAGTCCCGAGGGACAGGGGGCCGGGGAGCTGTTTTTT
-,TRBJ2-7,TRBD1,TRBV14,CASSLGQGNFYEQYF,TGTGCCAGCAGCCTTGGACAGGGGAACTTCTACGAGCAGTACTTC
-,TRBJ2-5,-,TRBV9,CASSVTGWQETQYF,TGTGCCAGCAGCGTAACAGGGTGGCAAGAGACCCAGTACTTC
many,TRBJ2-7,-,TRBV19,CASWDGLSYEQYF,TGTGCCAGTTGGGACGGCCTCTCCTACGAGCAGTACTTC
few,TRBJ1-1,-,TRBV2,CASREGTLPRAEAFF,TGTGCCAGCAGAGAGGGTACACTTCCACGGGCTGAAGCTTTCTTT
-,TRBJ2-7,-,TRBV20-1,CSARRPGTSASNQYF,TGCAGTGCTAGAAGACCGGGTACTTCTGCCTCGAACCAGTACTTC
-,TRBJ2-7,-,TRBV10-2,CASSEGLLSYEQYF,TGCGCCAGCAGTGAAGGACTCCTCTCCTACGAGCAGTACTTC
-,TRBJ2-5,-,TRBV6-6,CASSYGSQETQYF,TGTGCCAGCAGTTACGGGAGCCAAGAGACCCAGTACTTC
-,TRBJ2-7,-,TRBV12-3/TRBV12-4,CASSFRANTGEHNEQYF,TGTGCCAGCAGTTTTCGGGCGAACACCGGGGAGCATAACGAGCAGTACTTC
-,TRBJ1-1,-,TRBV7-9,CASSWPGRTEAFF,TGTGCCAGCAGCTGGCCAGGTCGCACTGAAGCTTTCTTT
-,TRBJ1-2,-,TRBV12-3/TRBV12-4,CASSADTNYYGYTF,TGTGCCAGCAGCGCGGACACCAATTACTATGGCTACACCTTC
-,TRBJ1-1,TRBD1,TRBV11-2,CASSLGGTGSGLSNTEAFF,TGTGCCAGCAGCCTAGGGGGGACAGGGTCAGGCTTAAGTAACACTGAAGCTTTCTTT
-,TRBJ2-5,TRBD2,TRBV11-1,CASSQLAGSKETQYF,TGTGCCAGCAGCCAACTAGCGGGGTCGAAAGAGACCCAGTACTTC
-,TRBJ2-3,-,TRBV2,CASSESSAGITDTQYF,TGTGCCAGCAGTGAAAGTTCAGCGGGCATCACAGATACGCAGTATTTT
-,TRBJ2-7,-,TRBV20-1,CSASRGTTYEQYF,TGCAGTGCTAGTCGGGGGACAACCTACGAGCAGTACTTC
many,TRBJ2-7,-,TRBV12-3/TRBV12-4,CASSFSTWEQYF,TGTGCCAGCAGTTTCTCCACGTGGGAGCAGTACTTC
many,TRBJ1-1,-,TRBV7-9,CASSFGEGNTEAFF,TGTGCCAGCAGCTTTGGGGAAGGGAACACTGAAGCTTTCTTT
-,TRBJ2-3,TRBD1,TRBV18,CASSPGTGARGTDTQYF,TGTGCCAGCTCACCCGGGACAGGGGCTCGGGGCACAGATACGCAGTATTTT
once,TRBJ2-7,-,TRBV24-1,CATSDYRDHLYEQYF,TGTGCCACCAGTGACTACCGGGACCACCTCTACGAGCAGTACTTC
-,TRBJ2-7,-,TRBV15,CATGRSIGEQYF,TGTGCCACCGGAAGGTCAATTGGCGAGCAGTACTTC
-,TRBJ2-3,-,TRBV9,CASSVGPGGTDTQYF,TGTGCCAGCAGCGTAGGTCCAGGGGGCACAGATACGCAGTATTTT
-,TRBJ2-7,TRBD2,TRBV2,CASRLGAGGAYEQYF,TGTGCCAGCAGGCTCGGAGCGGGAGGGGCCTACGAGCAGTACTTC
many,TRBJ1-1,-,TRBV25-1,CASSPGAEAFF,TGTGCCAGCAGTCCCGGGGCTGAAGCTTTCTTT
few,TRBJ2-5,TRBD2,TRBV3-1,CASRAGLAGDRWQETQYF,TGTGCCAGCAGAGCGGGACTAGCGGGGGACCGGTGGCAAGAGACCCAGTACTTC
-,TRBJ1-5,TRBD1,TRBV24-1,CATRGDRDQPQHF,TGTGCCACCAGGGGTGACAGGGATCAGCCCCAGCATTTT
-,TRBJ2-2,TRBD2,TRBV2,CASRLYSGNTGELFF,TGTGCCAGCAGACTGTATAGCGGGAACACCGGGGAGTTGTTTTTT
many,TRBJ1-2,-,TRBV29-1,CSVETGMGGYTF,TGCAGCGTTGAAACCGGGATGGGCGGCTACACCTTC